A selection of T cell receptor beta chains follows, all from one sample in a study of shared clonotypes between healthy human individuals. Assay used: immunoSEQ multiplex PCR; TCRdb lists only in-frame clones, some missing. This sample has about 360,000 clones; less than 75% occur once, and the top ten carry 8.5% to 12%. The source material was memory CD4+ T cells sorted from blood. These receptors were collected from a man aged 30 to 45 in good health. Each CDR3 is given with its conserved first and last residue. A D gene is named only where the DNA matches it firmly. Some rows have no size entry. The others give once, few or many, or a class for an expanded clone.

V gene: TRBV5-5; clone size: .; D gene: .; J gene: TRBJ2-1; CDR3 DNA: TGTGCCAGCAGCCCCGGAACACTAGTCAATGAGCAGTTCTTC; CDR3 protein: CASSPGTLVNEQFF
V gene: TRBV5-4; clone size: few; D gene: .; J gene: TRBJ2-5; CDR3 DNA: TGTGCCAGCAGCTTAGACAGCCAAGAGACCCAGTACTTC; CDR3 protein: CASSLDSQETQYF
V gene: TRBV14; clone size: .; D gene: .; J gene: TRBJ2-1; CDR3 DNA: TGTGCCAGCAGCCTCGCCCCCGTGGGCCCGCCTAACAATGAGCAGTTCTTC; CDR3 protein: CASSLAPVGPPNNEQFF
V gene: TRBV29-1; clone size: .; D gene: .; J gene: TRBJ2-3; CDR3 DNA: TGCAGCGTTGCCGGGGCTAGAGATACGCAGTATTTT; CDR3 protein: CSVAGARDTQYF
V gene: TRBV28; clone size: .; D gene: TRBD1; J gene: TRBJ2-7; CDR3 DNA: TGTGCCAGCAGCCACCCTGACAGGGCTGTAGGCGAGCAGTACTTC; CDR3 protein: CASSHPDRAVGEQYF
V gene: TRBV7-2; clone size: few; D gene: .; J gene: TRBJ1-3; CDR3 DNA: TGTGCCAGCAGCTTATGGGGAAGCTCTCAACTTGGAAACACCATATATTTT; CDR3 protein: CASSLWGSSQLGNTIYF
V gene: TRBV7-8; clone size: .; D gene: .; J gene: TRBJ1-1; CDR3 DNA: TGTGCCAGCAGCGAAGGAGGAGTTACGGCCCAAGCTTTCTTT; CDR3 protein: CASSEGGVTAQAFF
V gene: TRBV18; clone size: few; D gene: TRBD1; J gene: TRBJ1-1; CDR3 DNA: TGTGCCAGCTCACCCGACAGGGCGAACACTGAAGCTTTCTTT; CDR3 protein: CASSPDRANTEAFF
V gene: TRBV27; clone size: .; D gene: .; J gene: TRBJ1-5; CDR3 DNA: TGTGCCAGCCGGACTGAGGGGGAAGGGAGCAATCAGCCCCAGCATTTT; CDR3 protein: CASRTEGEGSNQPQHF
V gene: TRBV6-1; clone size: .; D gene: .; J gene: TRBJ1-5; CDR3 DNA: TGTGCCAGCATCCCGGGGGGGGGCGGTCAGCCCCAGCATTTT; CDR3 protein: CASIPGGGGQPQHF
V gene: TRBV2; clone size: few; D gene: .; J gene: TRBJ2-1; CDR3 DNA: TGTGCCAGCACCGTTCTCGCTCTTGGTCTGTTCTTC; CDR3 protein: CASTVLALGLFF
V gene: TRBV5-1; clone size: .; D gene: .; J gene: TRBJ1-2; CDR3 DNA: TGCGCCAGCAGCCCGGATGGACAGCTCTATGGCTACACCTTC; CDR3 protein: CASSPDGQLYGYTF
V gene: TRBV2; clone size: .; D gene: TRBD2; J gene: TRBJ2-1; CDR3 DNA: TGTGCCAGCAGTCCGATAGCGGGAGGGAAAGTAGCGCAGTTCTTC; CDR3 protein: CASSPIAGGKVAQFF
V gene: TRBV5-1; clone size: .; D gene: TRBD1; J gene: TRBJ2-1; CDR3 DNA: TGCGCCAGCAGCCCCCAGCTTACAGGGGGCGTCTACAATGAGCAGTTCTTC; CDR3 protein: CASSPQLTGGVYNEQFF
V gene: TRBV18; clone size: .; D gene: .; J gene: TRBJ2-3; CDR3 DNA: TGTGCCAGCTCAGGAAGCGTCACAGATACGCAGTATTTT; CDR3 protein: CASSGSVTDTQYF
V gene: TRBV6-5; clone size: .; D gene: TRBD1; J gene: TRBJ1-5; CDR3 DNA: TGTGCCAGCAGAGACAGGGCCTATAGCAATCAGCCCCAGCATTTT; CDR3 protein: CASRDRAYSNQPQHF
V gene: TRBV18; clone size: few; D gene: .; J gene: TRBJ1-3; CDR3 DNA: TGTGCCAGCTCACCTTGGGACGGAGGCTCTGGAAACACCATATATTTT; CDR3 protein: CASSPWDGGSGNTIYF
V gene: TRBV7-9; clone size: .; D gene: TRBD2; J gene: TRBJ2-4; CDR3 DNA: TGTGCCAGCAGCTTATTTCAGGGAGGGTTAGCCAAAAACATTCAGTACTTC; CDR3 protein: CASSLFQGGLAKNIQYF
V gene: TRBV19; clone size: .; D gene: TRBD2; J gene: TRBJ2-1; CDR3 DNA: TGTGCCAGTACCCCCACTAGCGCCAGCTCCTACAATGAGCAGTTCTTC; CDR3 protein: CASTPTSASSYNEQFF
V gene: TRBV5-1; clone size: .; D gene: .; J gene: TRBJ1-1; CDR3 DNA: TGCGCCAGCAGCTTTGAGGGAGGCACGACTGAAGCTTTCTTT; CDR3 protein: CASSFEGGTTEAFF
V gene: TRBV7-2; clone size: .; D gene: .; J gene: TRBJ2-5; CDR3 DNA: TGTGCCAGCAGCTTATCGCGGGAGACCCAGTACTTC; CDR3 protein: CASSLSRETQYF
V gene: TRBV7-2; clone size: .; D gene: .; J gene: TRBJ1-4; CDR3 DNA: TGTGCCAGCAGCTTATATGGGGGGGCGGATGAAAAACTGTTTTTT; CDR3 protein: CASSLYGGADEKLFF
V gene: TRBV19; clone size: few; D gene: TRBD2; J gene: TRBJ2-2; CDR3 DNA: TGTGCCAGTAGTAAGTCCGGGAGGGCGAACACCGGGGAGCTGTTTTTT; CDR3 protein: CASSKSGRANTGELFF
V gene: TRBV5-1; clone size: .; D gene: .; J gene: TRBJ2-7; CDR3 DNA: TGCGCCAGCAGCTTGCTGAGACTGAACTCCTACGAGCAGTACTTC; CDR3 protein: CASSLLRLNSYEQYF
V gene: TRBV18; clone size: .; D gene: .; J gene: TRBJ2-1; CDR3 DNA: TGTGCCAGCTCACGCGAGAGGTCGGGGGTCGGGTCAGCCTCCTACAATGAGCAGTTCTTC; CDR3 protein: CASSRERSGVGSASYNEQFF
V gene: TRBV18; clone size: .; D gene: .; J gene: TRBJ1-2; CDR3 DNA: TGTGCCAGCTCACCTGCGGGGGTGATCTACACCTTC; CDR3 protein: CASSPAGVIYTF
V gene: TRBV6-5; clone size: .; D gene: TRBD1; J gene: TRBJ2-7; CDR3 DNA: TGTGCCAGCAGTAAGGGGGCAGCCCGCTCCTACGAGCAGTACTTC; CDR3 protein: CASSKGAARSYEQYF
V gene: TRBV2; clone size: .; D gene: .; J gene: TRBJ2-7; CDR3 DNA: TGTGCCAGTTCAGAGGCAAAGGCCCCCTACGAGCAGTACTTC; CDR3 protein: CASSEAKAPYEQYF
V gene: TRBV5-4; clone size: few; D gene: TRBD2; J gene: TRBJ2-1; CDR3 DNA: TGTGCCAGCAGCGGACTAGCGCCGATGCATGAGCAGTTCTTC; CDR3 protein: CASSGLAPMHEQFF
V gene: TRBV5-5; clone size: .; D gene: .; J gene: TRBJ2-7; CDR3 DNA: TGTGCCAGCAGCTTGTCCCCGAGCCGATCCTACGAGCAGTACTTC; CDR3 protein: CASSLSPSRSYEQYF
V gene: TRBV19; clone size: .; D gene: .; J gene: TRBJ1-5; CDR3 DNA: TGTGCCAGTAGTACAGGGTGGGGCAATCAGCCCCAGCATTTT; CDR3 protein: CASSTGWGNQPQHF
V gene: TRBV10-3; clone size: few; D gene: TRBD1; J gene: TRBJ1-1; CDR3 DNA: TGTGCCACCACGGGACAGGGAGGGACTGAAGCTTTCTTT; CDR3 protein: CATTGQGGTEAFF